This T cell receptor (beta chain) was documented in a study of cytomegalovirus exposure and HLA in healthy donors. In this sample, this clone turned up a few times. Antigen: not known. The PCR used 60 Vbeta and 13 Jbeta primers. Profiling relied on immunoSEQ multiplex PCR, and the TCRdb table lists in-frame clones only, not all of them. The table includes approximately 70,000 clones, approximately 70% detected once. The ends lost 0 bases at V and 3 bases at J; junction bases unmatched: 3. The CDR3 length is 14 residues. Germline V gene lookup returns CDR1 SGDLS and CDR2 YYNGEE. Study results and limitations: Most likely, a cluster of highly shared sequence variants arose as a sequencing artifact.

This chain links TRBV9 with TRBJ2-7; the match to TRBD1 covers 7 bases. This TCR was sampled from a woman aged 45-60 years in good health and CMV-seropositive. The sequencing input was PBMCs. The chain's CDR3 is CASSVVGDSYEQYF. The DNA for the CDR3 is TGTGCCAGCAGCGTAGTAGGGGACAGCTACGAGCAGTACTTC.